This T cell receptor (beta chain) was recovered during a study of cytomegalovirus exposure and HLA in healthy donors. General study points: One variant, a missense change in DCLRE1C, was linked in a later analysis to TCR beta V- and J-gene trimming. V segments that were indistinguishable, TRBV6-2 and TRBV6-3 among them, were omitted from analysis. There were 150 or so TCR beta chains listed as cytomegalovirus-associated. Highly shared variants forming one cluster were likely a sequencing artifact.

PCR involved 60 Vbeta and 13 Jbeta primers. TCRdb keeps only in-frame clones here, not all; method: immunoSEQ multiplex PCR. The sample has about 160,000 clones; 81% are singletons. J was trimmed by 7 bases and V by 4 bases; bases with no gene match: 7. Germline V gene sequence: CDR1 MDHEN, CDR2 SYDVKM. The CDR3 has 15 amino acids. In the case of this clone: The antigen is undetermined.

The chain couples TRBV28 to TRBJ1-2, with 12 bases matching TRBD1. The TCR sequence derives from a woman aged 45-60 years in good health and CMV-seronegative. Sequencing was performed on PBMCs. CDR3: CASSSTGTGGAGYTF. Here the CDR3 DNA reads TGTGCCAGCAGTTCGACCGGGACAGGGGGCGCTGGCTACACCTTC.